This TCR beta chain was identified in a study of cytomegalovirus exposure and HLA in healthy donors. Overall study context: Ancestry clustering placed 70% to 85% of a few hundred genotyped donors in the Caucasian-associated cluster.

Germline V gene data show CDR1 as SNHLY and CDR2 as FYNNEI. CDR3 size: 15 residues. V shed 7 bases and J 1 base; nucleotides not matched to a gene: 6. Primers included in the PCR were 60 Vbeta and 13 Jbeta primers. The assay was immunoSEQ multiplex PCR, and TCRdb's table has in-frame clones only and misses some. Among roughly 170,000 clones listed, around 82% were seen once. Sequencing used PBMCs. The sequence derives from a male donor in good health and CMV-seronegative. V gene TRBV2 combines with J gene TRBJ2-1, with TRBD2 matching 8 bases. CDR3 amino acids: CASMGSGGSYNEQFF. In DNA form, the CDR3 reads TGTGCCAGCATGGGGTCGGGAGGGTCCTACAATGAGCAGTTCTTC.